The T cell receptor (beta chain) under discussion was sequenced for a study of T cell responses to AZD1222 COVID-19 vaccine. General observations from the study: Most donors were white British and more were female, and clonal diversity was possibly underestimated.

Trimming cost V 6 bases and J 6 bases, with 17 bases left between them. Germline loops: CDR1 KGHSH, CDR2 LQKENI. The CDR3 has 14 residues. Assay used: immunoSEQ multiplex PCR; TCRdb lists only in-frame clones, some missing. This repertoire shows about 110,000 clones, about 87% found once; its top ten account for around 1.5%. Notes on this clone: Its antigen is still unknown.

The chain links TRBV18 to TRBJ1-1; D perhaps matches TRBD1 (5 bases). Sequencing used peripheral blood, obtained on day 0 of AZD1222 vaccination. The sequence derives from an adult in good health. Here the CDR3 reads CASSPSERGAEAFF. The CDR3 DNA follows: TGTGCCAGCTCGCCCTCGGAACGGGGGGCTGAAGCTTTCTTT.